The rows below give T cell receptor beta chains drawn from one sample of a study of T cell responses to AZD1222 COVID-19 vaccine. TCRdb's table, derived via immunoSEQ multiplex PCR, lists solely in-frame clones and lacks some. The table shows 140,000 to 150,000 clones, with 90% to 95% occurring only once. Sequenced here: peripheral blood, sampled 28 days after the second AZD1222 dose. These receptors all come from an adult who received the AZD1222 COVID-19 vaccine. Each CDR3 is given with its conserved first and last residue. The D gene is left open where the match is weak. Some rows mark clone size as missing; the rest say once, few, many or name a class of expanded clone.

TRBV9,NA,TRBJ1-2,few,TGTGCCAGCAGCGTAGCTCATGGGGGGGACACTGGCTACACCTTC,CASSVAHGGDTGYTF
TRBV9,TRBD1,TRBJ2-1,NA,TGTGCCAGCAGGGGAACAGGGGGCAACGACAATGAGCAGTTCTTC,CASRGTGGNDNEQFF
TRBV27,NA,TRBJ1-1,NA,TGTGCCAGCAACTCCCAGAGTCGGGGGCTGAACACTGAAGCTTTCTTT,CASNSQSRGLNTEAFF
TRBV30,TRBD1,TRBJ2-5,NA,TGTGCCTGGGGACAGGGGACAGGAGAGACCCAGTACTTC,CAWGQGTGETQYF
TRBV27,NA,TRBJ1-1,NA,TGTGCCAGCAGTTTTGGAGGGATGAACACTGAAGCTTTCTTT,CASSFGGMNTEAFF
TRBV3-1/TRBV3-2,TRBD2,TRBJ2-1,NA,TGTGCCAGCAGCCCACGGGTAGCGGGGAGCTCCTACAATGAGCAGTTCTTC,CASSPRVAGSSYNEQFF
TRBV18,TRBD1,TRBJ1-2,NA,TGTGCCAGCTCGCCAACCGGGACAGGTCATGGCTACACCTTC,CASSPTGTGHGYTF
TRBV6-2/TRBV6-3,NA,TRBJ1-5,NA,TGTGCCAGCAGTTACTCGGGGGCGAATCAGCCCCAGCATTTT,CASSYSGANQPQHF
TRBV6-5,NA,TRBJ1-5,NA,TGTGCCAGCAGTTTCCGGCGGACCAATCAGCCCCAGCATTTT,CASSFRRTNQPQHF
TRBV29-1,NA,TRBJ2-7,NA,TGCAGCGTTGAGGTCCAGGACTACGAGCAGTACTTC,CSVEVQDYEQYF
TRBV27,NA,TRBJ1-2,NA,TGTGCCAGCACAGAACTTCGGTATGGCTACACCTTC,CASTELRYGYTF
TRBV20-1,NA,TRBJ1-2,NA,TGCAGTGCCCGGTCCTATGGCTACACCTTC,CSARSYGYTF
TRBV5-1,NA,TRBJ1-1,NA,TGCGCCAGCAGCGATGGGACAACGAACACTGAAGCTTTCTTT,CASSDGTTNTEAFF
TRBV19,NA,TRBJ2-7,NA,TGTGCCAGTAGTGGGGACTGGGCGGCCTACGAGCAGTACTTC,CASSGDWAAYEQYF
TRBV5-1,NA,TRBJ1-6,NA,TGCGCCAGCAGCTTTGAGGGGAGCTCCTATAATTCACCCCTCCACTTT,CASSFEGSSYNSPLHF
TRBV30,TRBD2,TRBJ2-3,NA,TGTGCCAGCCAGGGAGGACTAGCGGGGCGCACAGATACGCAGTATTTT,CASQGGLAGRTDTQYF
TRBV2,TRBD1,TRBJ2-7,NA,TGTGCCAGCGGGGACAGTGAATACGAGCAGTACTTC,CASGDSEYEQYF
TRBV6-5,TRBD1,TRBJ1-1,NA,TGTGCCAGCAGTCCCCTCGGACAGGGTGAAGCTTTCTTT,CASSPLGQGEAFF
TRBV10-3,TRBD1,TRBJ1-1,once,TGTGCCATCAGACTGACAGGGGGCGACACTGAAGCTTTCTTT,CAIRLTGGDTEAFF
TRBV18,NA,TRBJ1-6,once,TGTGCCAGCTCACCCCTCGACAGGCTTGTCTATAATTCACCCCTCCACTTT,CASSPLDRLVYNSPLHF
TRBV19,NA,TRBJ1-2,NA,TGTGCCAGTACTTCAGGGATTCGGTATGGCTACACCTTC,CASTSGIRYGYTF
TRBV5-5,TRBD2,TRBJ2-2,NA,TGTGCCAGCAGCTTGGGGGGGCTAGCGGGAGGTCGGACCGGGGAGCTGTTTTTT,CASSLGGLAGGRTGELFF
TRBV9,NA,TRBJ2-2,NA,TGTGCCAGCAGCCTCCGACAGGCGGACACCGGGGAGCTGTTTTTT,CASSLRQADTGELFF
TRBV12-3/TRBV12-4,NA,TRBJ2-7,NA,TGTGTTTATGGGTTCAGCTCCTACGAGCAGTACTTC,CVYGFSSYEQYF
TRBV4-2,TRBD2,TRBJ2-7,NA,TGTGCCAGCAGCCAAGAGGCTTCCCCGGCGGGAGCTGGATACGAGCAGTACTTC,CASSQEASPAGAGYEQYF
TRBV19,NA,TRBJ1-4,once,TGTGCCAGTAGTATAAGTGGGGGTCCAACTAATGAAAAACTGTTTTTT,CASSISGGPTNEKLFF
TRBV29-1,TRBD1,TRBJ1-2,NA,TGCAGCGTGAGGGACAGGGGCATCGGCTACACCTTC,CSVRDRGIGYTF
TRBV5-4,NA,TRBJ1-2,medium-sized,TGTGCCAGCAGCTTGGAGCTGACAGAGACCTATGGCTACACCTTC,CASSLELTETYGYTF
TRBV24-1,TRBD2,TRBJ2-2,NA,TGTGCCACCAGTGATTTGGGGACTAGCGGGAGATTGTATACCGGGGAGCTGTTTTTT,CATSDLGTSGRLYTGELFF
TRBV6-5,NA,TRBJ2-7,NA,TGTGCCAGCAGTTATGTAAACCCCCCCGCCTACGAGCAGTACTTC,CASSYVNPPAYEQYF
TRBV9,TRBD2,TRBJ2-7,NA,TGTGCCAGCAGCGTGGACCCAACTAGCGGCGGATACGAGCAGTACTTC,CASSVDPTSGGYEQYF
TRBV5-5,NA,TRBJ2-5,once,TGTGCCAGCAGCTTGGTTGGTCCCCAAGAGACCCAGTACTTC,CASSLVGPQETQYF
TRBV3-1/TRBV3-2,NA,TRBJ2-2,NA,TGTGCCAGCAACCTTAACGGGGAGCTGTTTTTT,CASNLNGELFF
TRBV28,TRBD1,TRBJ1-6,once,TGTGCCAGCACGATGCCCAGGGGGCACAGTTCACCCCTCCACTTT,CASTMPRGHSSPLHF
TRBV6-5,NA,TRBJ2-2,NA,TGTGCCAGCAGTTACCTAACTATAGGACTCACCGGGGAGCTGTTTTTT,CASSYLTIGLTGELFF
TRBV19,NA,TRBJ1-6,NA,TGTGCCAGTAGTCTACCCCTGAGCTCCTATAATTCACCCCTCCACTTT,CASSLPLSSYNSPLHF
TRBV6-2/TRBV6-3,NA,TRBJ1-1,NA,TGTGCCAGCAGCCCTCCGGGACATGAAGCTTTCTTT,CASSPPGHEAFF
TRBV5-1,TRBD1,TRBJ2-2,few,TGCGCCAGCAGCTTCCCCTCGACAGGGGGCCATTACACCGGGGAGCTGTTTTTT,CASSFPSTGGHYTGELFF
TRBV19,TRBD1,TRBJ1-5,NA,TGTGCCAGTAGTCCCGGACAGGGAGCAAATCAGCCCCAGCATTTT,CASSPGQGANQPQHF
TRBV3-1/TRBV3-2,TRBD1,TRBJ2-3,NA,TGTGCCAGCAGCCCCGGACAGGGAGTGGCAGATACGCAGTATTTT,CASSPGQGVADTQYF
TRBV5-4,TRBD2,TRBJ2-1,NA,TGTGCCAGCAGCGTACTAGCGGGCACCCTCAGGGAGCAGTTCTTC,CASSVLAGTLREQFF
TRBV5-1,TRBD1,TRBJ1-5,NA,TGCGCCAGCAGCCGTTCGGGACAGGGCGGTCAGCCCCAGCATTTT,CASSRSGQGGQPQHF
TRBV7-2,TRBD1,TRBJ2-7,NA,TGTGCCAGCAGCTCCAACAGGGGTTACGAGCAGTACTTC,CASSSNRGYEQYF
TRBV12-3/TRBV12-4,NA,TRBJ2-3,NA,TGTGCCAGCAGTTTAACAGATACGCAGTATTTT,CASSLTDTQYF
TRBV29-1,NA,TRBJ1-4,NA,TGCAGCGTTGGTGGGATCGGTGAAAAACTGTTTTTT,CSVGGIGEKLFF
TRBV2,NA,TRBJ2-5,once,TGTGCCAGCAGTTCGGGGGCTGGGGCCGAAGAGACCCAGTACTTC,CASSSGAGAEETQYF
TRBV7-9,NA,TRBJ1-5,NA,TGTGCCAGCAGCGAACAGCTCCAGCCCCAGCATTTT,CASSEQLQPQHF